The 28 T cell receptor beta chains listed next were all sequenced from one sample in a study of identical twins. TCRdb re-called the 5' RACE reads through MiXCR, storing one row per CDR3 protein. Of 700,000 to 950,000 distinct CDR3 sequences in the sample, 10% to 15% were seen once. This sample was shared with a second study, whose subject was yellow fever vaccine responses in identical twins.

Sequencing was done on a sample of PBMCs. These receptors originate from a woman younger than 30 in good health.

This sequence joins TRBV20-1 and TRBJ1-1; D is undetermined. This CDR3 is 12 amino acids long. V gave up 3 bases and J gave up 5 bases, with 10 bases separating them. The V gene's germline CDR1 is DFQATT and CDR2 SNEGSKA (reference sequence). This CDR3 is CSASWVWTEAFF. CDR3 in DNA: TGCAGTGCTAGTTGGGTCTGGACTGAAGCTTTCTTT.

V and J are TRBV19 and TRBJ2-1, with D perhaps matching TRBD1 (6 bases). Germline V gene sequence: CDR1 LNHDA, CDR2 SQIVND (reference sequence). With 3 bases removed from V and 10 bases from J, the gap between germline ends came to 10 bases. The CDR3 covers 12 residues. The CDR3, as DNA: TGTGCCAGTAGTATTCGACAGGCAGAGCAGTTCTTC. It codes for CASSIRQAEQFF.

The J gene is TRBJ2-1, the V gene TRBV12-3 or TRBV12-4; D is possibly TRBD1 (6 bases). The length of the CDR3 is 15 residues. The V end lost 6 bases, the J end lost 5 bases, and 17 bases lay between the germline ends. CDR3 nucleotide sequence: TGTGCCAGCAGCGGATGGGGCGCAGGGGACAATGAGCAGTTCTTC. It codes for CASSGWGAGDNEQFF.

Regarding this clonotype: Just one base apart from a much larger clone, this may be a read error. This chain uses TRBV27 with TRBJ1-5; no clear D gene. V lost 2 bases and J 3 bases, leaving 5 bases between the germline ends. CDR1 and CDR2 (germline): MNHEY, SMNVEV (reference sequence). The CDR3 length is 13 residues. CDR3 in DNA: TGTGCCAGCAGTTTACGGTTCAATCAGCCCCAGCATTTT. Its protein is CASSLRFNQPQHF.

This clonotype was picked up a small number of times. The chain is built from TRBV12-3 or TRBV12-4 and TRBJ1-6; D may be TRBD1 (5 bases). The ends were cut back, 2 bases at V and 11 bases at J, with 16 bases in the middle. The CDR3 loop spans 15 amino acids. The CDR3 loop reads CASSLFRGTTTPLHF. The CDR3 DNA reads as TGTGCCAGCAGTTTATTCCGGGGGACCACGACACCCCTCCACTTT.

The chain employs TRBV20-1 and TRBJ2-7; 7 bases fit TRBD1. The CDR3 has 14 residues. The junction had 8 bases not matched to a gene; V was cut back by 4 bases and J by 2 bases. The germline V gene encodes CDR1 DFQATT and CDR2 SNEGSKA (reference sequence). The CDR3 coding sequence is TGCAGTGCTACAAGGGGGCGGTTCCCCTACGAGCAGTACGTC. As protein: CSATRGRFPYEQYV.

This clonotype was found a few times. J is TRBJ1-5 and V is TRBV28; tentative D call: TRBD1 (5 bases). This CDR3 spans 15 amino acids. CDR1 MDHEN and CDR2 SYDVKM come from the germline V gene. V lost 1 base to trimming and J lost 11 bases, with 18 bases between them. CDR3 protein: CASSLSTGFARAQHF. The CDR3 DNA follows: TGTGCCAGCAGTTTATCTACAGGATTCGCAAGAGCCCAGCATTTT.

This clonotype was counted between two and nine times. The V call is TRBV6-1, the J call TRBJ2-1; 7 nucleotides align to TRBD2. V gave up 4 bases and J gave up 5 bases; unmatched junction bases: 8. Germline V gene data show CDR1 as MNHNS and CDR2 as SASEGT. The CDR3 has 15 residues. This chain's CDR3 is CASSVGTTSNNEQFF. The CDR3 DNA is TGTGCCAGCAGTGTGGGGACTACCTCTAACAATGAGCAGTTCTTC.

The chain carries TRBV29-1 and TRBJ2-1; 7 nucleotides match TRBD1. The V and J ends lost 4 bases and 9 bases, in that order; junction bases with no gene match: 9. The V gene's germline CDR1 is SQVTM and CDR2 ANQGSEA. CDR3 length: 13 amino acids. DNA for the CDR3: TGCAGCGTTGTGACAGGGCCTTGGTCTGAGCAGTTCTTC. This codes for CSVVTGPWSEQFF.

This clonotype was seen a few times. This chain connects TRBV6-5 to TRBJ2-1, with 11 bases aligning to TRBD2. V shed 2 bases and J 7 bases; nucleotides not matched to a gene: 7. The CDR3 totals 16 residues. The germline V gene has CDR1 MNHEY and CDR2 SVGAGI. CDR3 nucleotide sequence: TGTGCCAGCAGTTACCACGGGACTAGCGGCCCTAATGAGCAGTTCTTC. Its protein product is CASSYHGTSGPNEQFF.

This rearrangement joins TRBV15 to TRBJ1-5, with D unclear. CDR1 and CDR2 (germline): LNHNV, YYDKDF (reference sequence). The CDR3 is 17 residues long. V was shortened by 0 bases and J by 5 bases, with 17 bases between the two germline ends. The CDR3 bases are TGTGCCACCAGCAGAGATCGGCGTAGGCCCCCTGATCAGCCCCAGCATTTT. Translation gives CATSRDRRRPPDQPQHF. Combining the CDR3 with reference TRBV15 and TRBJ1-5 gives the whole variable domain DAMVIQNPRYQVTQFGKPVTLSCSQTLNHNVMYWYQQKSSQAPKLLFHYYDKDFNNEADTPDNFQSRRPNTSFCFLDIRSPGLGDTAMYLCATSRDRRRPPDQPQHFGDGTRLSIL.

The rearrangement joins TRBV10-3 to TRBJ2-3; 9 nucleotides align to TRBD2. The CDR3 covers 18 residues. From germline, CDR1 is ENHRY and CDR2 SYGVKD. V gave up 4 bases and J gave up 5 bases; unmatched junction bases: 16. The CDR3 DNA reads as TGTGCCATCAGTGGCGATTATGTAGCGGGAGTAGCGCGAGATACGCAGTATTTT. It specifies CAISGDYVAGVARDTQYF.

This clonotype was picked up a small number of times. The V call is TRBV2, the J call TRBJ2-3; D uncertain. The CDR3 length is 16 residues. Germline values: CDR1 SNHLY, CDR2 FYNNEI. V was pared by 4 bases and J by 3 bases, with 17 bases between. Here the CDR3 reads CASSVYMSSSTDTQYF. Here the CDR3 DNA reads TGTGCCAGCAGTGTATACATGAGCTCTTCAACAGATACGCAGTATTTT.

This clonotype was seen repeatedly, ten times or more. The chain uses TRBV12-3 or TRBV12-4 and TRBJ2-1, with 11 bases aligning to TRBD2. J was trimmed by 4 bases and V by 6 bases; bases with no gene match: 5. CDR3 length equals 15 residues. The CDR3 region has the DNA TGTGCCAGCAGGTCAACTAGCGGGAGTTACAATGAGCAGTTCTTC. This encodes CASRSTSGSYNEQFF.

V gene TRBV27 combines with J gene TRBJ2-3, with 14 bases identical to TRBD2. V shed 3 bases and J 3 bases; nucleotides not matched to a gene: 8. Germline V gene sequence: CDR1 MNHEY, CDR2 SMNVEV (reference sequence). This CDR3 has 18 amino acids. The CDR3 DNA is TGTGCCAGCAGTTTGACTAGCGGGAGGGCCGGTATTACAGATACGCAGTATTTT. This gives the protein CASSLTSGRAGITDTQYF.

The V and J genes are TRBV10-3 and TRBJ2-5; perhaps D is TRBD1 or TRBD2 (6 bases each). V shed 0 bases and J shed 2 bases, with 13 bases lying between them. The CDR3 loop spans 16 amino acids. The germline V gene has CDR1 ENHRY and CDR2 SYGVKD. The CDR3: CAISESSAGQQETQYF. In nucleotides, the CDR3 is TGTGCCATCAGTGAGTCCAGCGCGGGACAACAAGAGACCCAGTACTTC.

The genes are TRBV12-3 or TRBV12-4 and TRBJ2-3; D is uncertain. Trimming removed 2 bases from V and 0 bases from J, with 6 bases in between. The CDR3 has 14 residues. CDR3 region: CASSLWESTDTQYF. The CDR3 coding sequence is TGTGCCAGCAGTTTATGGGAAAGCACAGATACGCAGTATTTT.

This clonotype has more than one count but fewer than ten. This chain joins TRBV5-1 and TRBJ1-1, with 10 nucleotides matching TRBD1. CDR3 length: 15 residues. V lost 1 base to trimming and J lost 5 bases; unmatched junction nucleotides: 5. Germline V lookup: CDR1 SGHRS, CDR2 YFSETQ. CDR3 nucleotide sequence: TGCGCCAGCAGCTTGACGGGACAGGGGTTGACTGAAGCTTTCTTT. This encodes CASSLTGQGLTEAFF.

This chain connects TRBV18 to TRBJ2-1; 10 bases fit TRBD2. In germline, CDR1 is KGHSH, CDR2 LQKENI. There are 13 residues in the CDR3. Trimming at V came to 4 bases and at J to 9 bases, leaving 3 bases not matched to a gene. For the CDR3, the DNA is TGTGCCAGCTCACTTAGCGGGAGGACTGAGCAGTTCTTC. This translates into CASSLSGRTEQFF.

The rearrangement uses TRBV28 and TRBJ2-1; D is possibly TRBD2 (5 bases). CDR3 size: 14 residues. Germline-derived CDR1 and CDR2 are MDHEN and SYDVKM. V lost 1 base and J 6 bases, leaving 10 bases between the germline ends. CDR3 amino acids: CASSLSPGINEQFF. The CDR3 DNA sequence: TGTGCCAGCAGTTTATCGCCGGGGATCAATGAGCAGTTCTTC.

The V and J genes are TRBV20-1 and TRBJ2-2; D not certain. With 3 bases removed from V and 3 bases from J, the gap between germline ends came to 8 bases. CDR3 length: 13 residues. CDR1 is DFQATT, CDR2 SNEGSKA, per germline (reference sequence). CDR3 sequence reads: CSASQVDTGELFF. The DNA of the CDR3 is TGCAGTGCTAGTCAGGTGGACACCGGGGAGCTGTTTTTT.

The gene calls are TRBV27 and TRBJ2-7; TRBD2 agrees at 9 bases. J lost 5 bases, V lost 7 bases, and 21 bases had no gene match. The length of the CDR3 is 18 residues. Germline values: CDR1 MNHEY, CDR2 SMNVEV (reference sequence). The CDR3 DNA follows: TGTGCCAGCACCCACCGGACGGTACGGGGCGGGAGGGTTGACGAGCAGTACTTC. It is translated as CASTHRTVRGGRVDEQYF.

At least ten counts were recorded for this clonotype. The rearrangement joins TRBV29-1 to TRBJ1-1, with no clear D. CDR1 is SQVTM, CDR2 ANQGSEA, per germline. The ends were cut back, 7 bases at V and 1 base at J, with 10 bases in the middle. The CDR3 is 12 amino acids. This chain's CDR3 is CSETDGNTEAFF. The CDR3 region has the DNA TGCAGCGAGACGGACGGGAACACTGAAGCTTTCTTT.

The chain combines TRBV15 with TRBJ1-2, with a possible D match to TRBD1 (5 bases). CDR1 is LNHNV, CDR2 YYDKDF, per germline (reference sequence). With 0 bases removed from V and 8 bases from J, the gap between germline ends came to 13 bases. CDR3 length: 14 residues. CDR3 sequence: CATSRDRGVGGYTF. The CDR3 DNA follows: TGTGCCACCAGCAGAGATCGAGGGGTTGGGGGCTACACCTTC.

The V call is TRBV28, the J call TRBJ2-5; 7 bases are a match to TRBD1. Germline values: CDR1 MDHEN, CDR2 SYDVKM. CDR3 size: 15 residues. After removal of 4 bases from V and 3 bases from J, the junction contained 8 bases not matched to a gene. CDR3 sequence (DNA): TGTGCCAGCAGTTCGGGACAGTCGGTTAAAGAGACCCAGTACTTC. Its protein product is CASSSGQSVKETQYF. Full variable domain (remainder filled in from reference TRBV28 and TRBJ2-5): DVKVTQSSRYLVKRTGEKVFLECVQDMDHENMFWYRQDPGLGLRLIYFSYDVKMKEKGDIPEGYSVSREKKERFSLILESASTNQTSMYLCASSSGQSVKETQYFGPGTRLLVL.

J is TRBJ2-5 and V is TRBV5-1, with TRBD2 matching over 8 bases. The CDR3 extends over 17 amino acids. After removal of 0 bases from V and 1 base from J, the junction contained 8 bases not matched to a gene. The germline CDR1 and CDR2 sequences are SGHRS and YFSETQ. The CDR3 protein is CASSLGVREGGQETQYF. CDR3 nucleotide sequence: TGCGCCAGCAGCTTGGGAGTCCGGGAGGGAGGCCAAGAGACCCAGTACTTC.

The gene calls are TRBV6-5 and TRBJ1-1; unclear D gene. Looked up from germline, CDR1 is MNHEY and CDR2 is SVGAGI. With 3 bases removed from V and 3 bases from J, the gap between germline ends came to 11 bases. The CDR3 covers 14 residues. The CDR3 nucleotides are TGTGCCAGCAGTTATTTGGGTGGGGACACTGAAGCTTTCTTT. Translated: CASSYLGGDTEAFF.

The sample holds many counts of this clonotype. This chain connects TRBV5-1 to TRBJ1-2, with D uncertain. CDR3 length: 14 amino acids. The V gene lost 4 bases and the J gene lost 4 bases, with 14 bases spanning the gap. Germline assignment: CDR1 SGHRS and CDR2 YFSETQ. CDR3 bases: TGCGCCAGCAGCGGCGATGTTGGAATCTATGGCTACACCTTC. This gives the protein CASSGDVGIYGYTF.